These 21 T cell receptor beta chains share one sample of origin, sequenced in a study of CD8 T cells in Susac syndrome. Random hexamers were used to reverse transcribe the RNA input (roughly 0.5 to 1 ug). Via MiXCR, TCRdb re-called the immunoSEQ multiplex PCR reads, giving one row per CDR3 protein. The data show some 300,000 distinct CDR3 sequences, approximately 91% seen once. The specimen sequenced was CD8+ T cells from PBMCs. These receptors originate from a human donor with multiple sclerosis.

The V call is TRBV7-9, the J call TRBJ2-7; 8 bases map to TRBD2. This CDR3 is 15 amino acids long. CDR1 is SEHNR, CDR2 FQNEAQ, per germline (reference sequence). Trimming cost V 5 bases and J 0 bases; bases outside gene matches: 6. The CDR3 nucleotides are TGTGCCAGCAGCCCGGAGCGGGGGCCCTCCTACGAGCAGTACTTC. It translates to CASSPERGPSYEQYF.

The CDR3 sequence: CASLAGELSGANVLTF. CDR3 DNA sequence: TGTGCCAGCCTAGCAGGGGAACTGTCTGGGGCCAACGTCCTGACTTTC. The chain carries TRBV28 and TRBJ2-6; the D gene is possibly TRBD1 (6 bases). V shed 8 bases and J shed 1 base, with 15 bases lying between them. This CDR3 is built from 16 residues. Germline CDR1 MDHEN, CDR2 SYDVKM. Supplemented by reference TRBV28 and TRBJ2-6, the full variable domain reads DVKVTQSSRYLVKRTGEKVFLECVQDMDHENMFWYRQDPGLGLRLIYFSYDVKMKEKGDIPEGYSVSREKKERFSLILESASTNQTSMYLCASLAGELSGANVLTFGAGSRLTVL.

J is TRBJ1-6 and V is TRBV14; D call uncertain. Per the germline V gene, CDR1 is SGHDN and CDR2 is FVKESK. Between the trimmed V and J ends, which lost 4 bases and 14 bases, there was a span of 15 bases. This CDR3 spans 13 amino acids. The CDR3 here is CASSPTIKRTLHF. CDR3 nucleotides: TGTGCCAGCAGCCCAACTATTAAGAGAACCCTCCACTTT.

V gene TRBV4-2 combines with J gene TRBJ2-3, with 12 bases that match TRBD2. The CDR3 extends over 19 amino acids. Germline assignment: CDR1 LGHNA and CDR2 YNFKEQ. J gave up 0 bases and V 1 base, and 8 bases lay outside the gene matches. Here the CDR3 reads CASSQATSGRHTSTDTQYF. In nucleotides, the CDR3 is TGTGCCAGCAGCCAAGCGACTAGCGGGAGACACACTAGCACAGATACGCAGTATTTT.

This sequence joins TRBV20-1 and TRBJ1-5; the D gene is possibly TRBD1 (6 bases). Trimming took 4 bases from V and 2 from J, leaving 18 bases between them. The CDR3 contains 16 residues. Looked up from germline, CDR1 is DFQATT and CDR2 is SNEGSKA (reference sequence). Written as DNA, the CDR3 is TGCAGTGCTACCAATGGGGGGCCCTCCGGCAATCAGCCCCAGCATTTT. Amino acids: CSATNGGPSGNQPQHF.

CDR3 sequence: CASSLDAGLDTQYF. DNA of the CDR3: TGTGCCAGCAGCTTAGACGCGGGACTAGATACGCAGTATTTT. The chain links TRBV11-2 to TRBJ2-3, with D maybe TRBD2 (6 bases). There are 14 residues in the CDR3. The ends were cut back, 0 bases at V and 5 bases at J, with 9 bases in the middle. Germline lookup yields CDR1 SGHAT and CDR2 FQNNGV.

This sequence joins TRBV20-1 and TRBJ2-7, with 10 nucleotides matching TRBD1. The germline V gene encodes CDR1 DFQATT and CDR2 SNEGSKA (reference sequence). The V and J ends lost 0 bases and 2 bases, in that order; junction bases with no gene match: 10. This CDR3 spans 17 amino acids. CDR3 residues: CSARDENGQGDPYEQYF. CDR3 coding DNA: TGCAGTGCTAGAGATGAGAATGGACAGGGGGATCCCTACGAGCAGTACTTC.

This rearrangement joins TRBV7-2 to TRBJ2-7; TRBD1 matches 7 bases. This CDR3 is 14 amino acids long. Germline values: CDR1 SGHTA, CDR2 FQGNSA. V dropped 5 bases and J dropped 0; count of bases not matched to a gene: 4. The CDR3 sequence is CASSHWDSSYEQYF. The CDR3 DNA reads as TGTGCCAGCAGCCATTGGGACAGCTCCTACGAGCAGTACTTC.

The chain uses TRBV19 and TRBJ1-1; tentative D call: TRBD1 (5 bases). Germline-derived CDR1 and CDR2 are LNHDA and SQIVND (reference sequence). The CDR3 totals 13 residues. Trimming cost V 3 bases and J 5 bases, with 10 bases left between them. CDR3 sequence reads: CASSIGTWTEAFF. The CDR3 DNA reads as TGTGCCAGTAGTATTGGGACCTGGACTGAAGCTTTCTTT.

This clonotype was found once. The rearrangement links TRBV6-2 or TRBV6-3 to TRBJ2-1, with D possibly TRBD1 on 6 matching bases. Germline CDR1 is MNHEY and CDR2 is SVGEGT. The V end was cut by 8 bases, the J end by 4 bases, with 15 bases between. This CDR3 is 14 amino acids long. This chain's CDR3 is CASDTGWDYNEQFF. CDR3 DNA sequence: TGTGCCAGCGACACAGGGTGGGATTACAATGAGCAGTTCTTC.

J is TRBJ2-2 and V is TRBV5-5; no definite D call. The CDR3 runs 15 residues. Trimming took off 4 bases at V and 3 bases at J, with 13 bases between the two ends. The germline V gene has CDR1 SGHKS and CDR2 YYEKEE (reference sequence). The CDR3 DNA is TGTGCCAGCAGCCCCCTAGTCGACTACACCGGGGAGCTGTTTTTT. Its translation: CASSPLVDYTGELFF.

J is TRBJ2-1 and V is TRBV20-1; 7 nucleotides align to TRBD2. This CDR3 region has 14 residues. Germline V gives CDR1 DFQATT, CDR2 SNEGSKA (reference sequence). CDR3 DNA: TGCAGCGGTAAACTAGCGCGATCCTACAATGAGCAGTTCTTC. Amino acid sequence: CSGKLARSYNEQFF.

The chain couples TRBV20-1 to TRBJ1-5, with TRBD1 matching over 11 bases. The CDR3 runs to 16 residues. V dropped 0 bases and J dropped 7; count of bases not matched to a gene: 8. Germline V CDR1 and CDR2: DFQATT, SNEGSKA (reference sequence). The chain's CDR3 is CSARDSDRGRVQPQHF. The CDR3 DNA reads as TGCAGTGCTAGAGATTCGGACAGGGGGCGCGTGCAGCCCCAGCATTTT.

The chain recombines TRBV7-3 with TRBJ2-1; possibly TRBD2 for D (6 bases). The CDR3 runs to 16 residues. Germline V gene sequence: CDR1 SGHTA, CDR2 FQGTGA. V was pared by 5 bases and J by 3 bases, with 17 bases between. The CDR3 loop reads CASSVRLGSHYNEQFF. Here the CDR3 DNA reads TGTGCCAGCAGCGTACGACTAGGCAGTCACTACAATGAGCAGTTCTTC.

V usage is TRBV4-2 and J usage is TRBJ1-2, with D possibly matching TRBD1 (5 bases). Trimming removed 0 bases at V and 2 bases at J, with 16 bases between. This CDR3 is built from 17 residues. Germline assignment: CDR1 LGHNA and CDR2 YNFKEQ. CDR3 loop: CASSQETSQGTNYGYTF. The DNA for the CDR3 is TGTGCCAGCAGCCAAGAAACGTCGCAGGGAACGAACTATGGCTACACCTTC.

The CDR3 nucleotides read TGTGCCAGCAGTCTTTCACGAGGGACTAGCGGGGGGGCCTACAATGAGCAGTTCTTC. Translation gives CASSLSRGTSGGAYNEQFF. This chain connects TRBV12-3 or TRBV12-4 to TRBJ2-1, with 16 bases identical to TRBD2. The CDR3 is 19 residues long. The junction had 9 bases not matched to a gene; V was cut back by 5 bases and J by 2 bases.

The table lists this clonotype with a count of one. Here the CDR3 reads CATSRDKLGSTDTQYF. For the CDR3, the DNA is TGTGCCACCAGCAGAGATAAGTTAGGGTCCACAGATACGCAGTATTTT. V and J are TRBV15 and TRBJ2-3; D remains ambiguous. The CDR3 is 16 amino acids. The germline V gene encodes CDR1 LNHNV and CDR2 YYDKDF (reference sequence). V dropped 0 bases and J dropped 2 bases, with 12 bases sitting between them.

This CDR3 reads CSARDRTRRAGVNTGELFF. The DNA of the CDR3 is TGCAGTGCTAGAGATCGTACTCGTCGGGCGGGGGTGAACACCGGGGAGCTGTTTTTT. V gene TRBV20-1 combines with J gene TRBJ2-2, with 7 bases matching TRBD2. Germline loops: CDR1 DFQATT, CDR2 SNEGSKA (reference sequence). The CDR3 loop spans 19 amino acids. Trimming took 0 bases from V and 1 from J; bases not matched to a gene: 14.

The chain combines TRBV28 with TRBJ2-3, with unresolved D. Germline CDR1 reads MDHEN; CDR2 reads SYDVKM. The CDR3 loop spans 14 amino acids. Deletions cut 5 bases from V and 2 bases from J, with 11 bases between. CDR3 amino acids: CASSPVYSTDTQYF. CDR3 coding DNA: TGTGCCAGCAGTCCCGTCTACTCCACAGATACGCAGTATTTT.

This clonotype was observed a single time. One end of the junction varies from germline; a read error may be responsible. The rearrangement joins TRBV12-3 or TRBV12-4 to TRBJ2-3, with TRBD2 identical over 9 bases. This CDR3 has 14 residues. CDR3 loop: CASSTGTSIDTQYF. CDR3 DNA: TGTGCCAGCAGCACCGGGACTAGCATAGATACGCAGTATTTT.

The rearrangement joins TRBV10-3 to TRBJ2-7, with D possibly being TRBD2 (5 bases). This CDR3 has 15 amino acids. Trimming shortened V by 2 bases and J by 2 bases, and 13 bases separated the two germline ends. Germline V gene data show CDR1 as ENHRY and CDR2 as SYGVKD. The CDR3: CAISEELAQTYEQYF. The CDR3 coding sequence is TGTGCCATCAGTGAGGAGCTAGCTCAAACCTACGAGCAGTACTTC.